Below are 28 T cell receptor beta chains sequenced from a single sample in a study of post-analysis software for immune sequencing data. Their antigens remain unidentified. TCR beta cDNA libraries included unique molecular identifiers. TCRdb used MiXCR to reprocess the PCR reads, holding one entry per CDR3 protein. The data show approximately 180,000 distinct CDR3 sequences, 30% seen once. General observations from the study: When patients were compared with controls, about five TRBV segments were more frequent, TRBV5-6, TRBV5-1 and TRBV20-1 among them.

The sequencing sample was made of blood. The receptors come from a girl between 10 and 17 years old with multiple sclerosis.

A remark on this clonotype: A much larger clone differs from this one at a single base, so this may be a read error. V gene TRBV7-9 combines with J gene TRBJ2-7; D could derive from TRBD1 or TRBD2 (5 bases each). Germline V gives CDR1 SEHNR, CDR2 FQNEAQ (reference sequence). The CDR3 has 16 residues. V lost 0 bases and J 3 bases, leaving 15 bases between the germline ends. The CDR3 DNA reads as TGTGCCAGCAGCTTAGCACCTCAAGTGAGGGGCTACGAGCAGTACTTC. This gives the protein CASSLAPQVRGYEQYF.

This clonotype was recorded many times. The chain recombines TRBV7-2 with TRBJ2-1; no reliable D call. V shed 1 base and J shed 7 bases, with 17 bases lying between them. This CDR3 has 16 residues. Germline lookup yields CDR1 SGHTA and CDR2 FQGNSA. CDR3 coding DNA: TGTGCCAGCAGCTTAGACGCGACACCGGAGATAAATGAGCAGTTCTTC. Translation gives CASSLDATPEINEQFF.

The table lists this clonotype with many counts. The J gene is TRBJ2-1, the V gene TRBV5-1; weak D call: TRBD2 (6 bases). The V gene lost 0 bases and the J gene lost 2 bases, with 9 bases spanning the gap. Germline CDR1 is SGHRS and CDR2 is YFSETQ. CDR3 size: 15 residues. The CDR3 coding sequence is TGCGCCAGCAGCTTGGCTCCGGGGGCCTACAATGAGCAGTTCTTC. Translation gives CASSLAPGAYNEQFF.

CDR3 sequence reads: CASSLGTGIYGYTF. The CDR3 coding sequence is TGCGCCAGCAGCTTGGGGACAGGAATCTATGGCTACACCTTC. The chain uses TRBV5-1 and TRBJ1-2; 7 positions agree with TRBD1. With V trimmed by 0 bases and J by 4 bases, 3 bases remained unmatched. Per germline, CDR1 SGHRS and CDR2 YFSETQ. CDR3 length: 14 residues.

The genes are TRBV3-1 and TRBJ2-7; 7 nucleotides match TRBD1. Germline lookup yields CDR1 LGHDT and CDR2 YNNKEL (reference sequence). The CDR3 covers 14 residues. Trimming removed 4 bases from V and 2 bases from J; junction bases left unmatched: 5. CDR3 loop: CASSPGTAAYEQYF. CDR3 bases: TGTGCCAGCAGCCCCGGGACAGCAGCCTACGAGCAGTACTTC.

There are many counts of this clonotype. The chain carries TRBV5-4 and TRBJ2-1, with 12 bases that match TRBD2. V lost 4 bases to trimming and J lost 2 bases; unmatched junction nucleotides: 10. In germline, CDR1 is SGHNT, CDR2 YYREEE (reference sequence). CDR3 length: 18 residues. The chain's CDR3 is CASSPGTSGSATYNEQFF. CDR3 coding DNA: TGTGCCAGCAGCCCTGGGACTAGCGGGTCCGCCACCTACAATGAGCAGTTCTTC.

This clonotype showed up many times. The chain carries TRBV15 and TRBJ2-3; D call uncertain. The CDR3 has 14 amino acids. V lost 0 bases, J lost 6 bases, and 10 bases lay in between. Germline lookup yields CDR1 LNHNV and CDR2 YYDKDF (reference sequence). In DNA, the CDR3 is TGTGCCACCAGCAGAGATATCGCCGGGGATACGCAGTATTTT. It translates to CATSRDIAGDTQYF.

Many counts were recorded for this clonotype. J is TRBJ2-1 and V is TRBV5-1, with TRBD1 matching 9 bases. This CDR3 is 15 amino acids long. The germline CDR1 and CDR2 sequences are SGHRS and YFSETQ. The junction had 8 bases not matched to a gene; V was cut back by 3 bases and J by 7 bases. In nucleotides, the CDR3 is TGCGCCAGCAGCTCGGCGGGACAGGGATTAAATGAGCAGTTCTTC. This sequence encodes CASSSAGQGLNEQFF.

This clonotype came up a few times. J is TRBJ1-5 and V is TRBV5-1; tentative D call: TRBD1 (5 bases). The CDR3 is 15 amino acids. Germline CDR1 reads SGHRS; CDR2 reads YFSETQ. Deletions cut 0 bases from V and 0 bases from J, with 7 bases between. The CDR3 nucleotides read TGCGCCAGCAGCTTGGATGGGGCTAGCAATCAGCCCCAGCATTTT. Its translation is CASSLDGASNQPQHF.

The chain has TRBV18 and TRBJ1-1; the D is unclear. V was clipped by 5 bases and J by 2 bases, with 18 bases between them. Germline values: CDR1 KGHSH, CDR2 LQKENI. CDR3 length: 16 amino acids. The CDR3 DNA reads TGTGCCAGCTCATCCCAAATGAAGGGCGGAAACACTGAAGCTTTCTTT. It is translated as CASSSQMKGGNTEAFF. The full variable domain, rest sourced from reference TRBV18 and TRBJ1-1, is NAGVMQNPRHLVRRRGQEARLRCSPMKGHSHVYWYRQLPEEGLKFMVYLQKENIIDESGMPKERFSAEFPKEGPSILRIQQVVRGDSAAYFCASSSQMKGGNTEAFFGQGTRLTVV.

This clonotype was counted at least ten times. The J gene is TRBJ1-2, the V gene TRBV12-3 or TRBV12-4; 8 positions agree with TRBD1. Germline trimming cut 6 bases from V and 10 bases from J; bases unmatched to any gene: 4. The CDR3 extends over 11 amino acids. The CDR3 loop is CASRDRVDYTF. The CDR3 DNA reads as TGTGCCAGCAGGGACAGGGTCGACTACACCTTC.

This chain's CDR3 is CASSVSGYYGYTF. The CDR3 DNA reads TGTGCCAGCAGTGTCTCAGGGTACTATGGCTACACCTTC. The chain has TRBV9 and TRBJ1-2, with D maybe TRBD1 (5 bases). The ends were cut back, 5 bases at V and 3 bases at J, with 11 bases in the middle. The length of the CDR3 is 13 residues. Germline CDR1 is SGDLS and CDR2 is YYNGEE.

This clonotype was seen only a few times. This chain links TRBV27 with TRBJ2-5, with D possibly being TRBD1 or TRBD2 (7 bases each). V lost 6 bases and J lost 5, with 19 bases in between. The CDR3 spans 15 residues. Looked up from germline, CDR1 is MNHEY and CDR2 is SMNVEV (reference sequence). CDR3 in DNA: TGTGCCAGCAGCCGAATTCAGGGGGGGGCCGAGACCCAGTACTTC. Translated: CASSRIQGGAETQYF.

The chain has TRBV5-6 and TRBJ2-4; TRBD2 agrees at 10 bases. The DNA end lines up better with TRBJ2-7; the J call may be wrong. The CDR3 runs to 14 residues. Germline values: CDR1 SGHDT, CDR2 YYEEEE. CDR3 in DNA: TGTGCCAGCAGCGGGGTAGCGGGAGGCTACGAGCAGTACTTC. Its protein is CASSGVAGGYEQYF.

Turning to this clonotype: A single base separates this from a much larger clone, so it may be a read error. For the CDR3, the DNA is TGTGCCAGCAGCGGGCGGCTCTCTGGGGCCAACGCCCTGACTTTC. It specifies CASSGRLSGANALTF. The chain joins TRBV7-9 to TRBJ2-6, with D perhaps matching TRBD1 (5 bases). Germline V gene lookup returns CDR1 SEHNR and CDR2 FQNEAQ (reference sequence). This CDR3 spans 15 amino acids.

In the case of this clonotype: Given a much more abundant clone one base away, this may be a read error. The CDR3 region has the DNA TGCAGTGCTTCCCCTGCCGGGACTAGCGGAACCAAGGAGCAGTACTTC. This gives the protein CSASPAGTSGTKEQYF. The chain carries TRBV20-1 and TRBJ2-7, with 11 bases lining up with TRBD2. The CDR3 is made up of 16 amino acids. The junction had 16 bases not matched to a gene; V was cut back by 5 bases and J by 7 bases. Germline loops: CDR1 DFQATT, CDR2 SNEGSKA (reference sequence).

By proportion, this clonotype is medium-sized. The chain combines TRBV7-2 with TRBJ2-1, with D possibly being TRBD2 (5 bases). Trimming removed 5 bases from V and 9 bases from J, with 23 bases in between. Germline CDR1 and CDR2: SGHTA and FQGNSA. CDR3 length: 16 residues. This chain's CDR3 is CASSRPFPRGWGEQFF. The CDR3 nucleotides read TGTGCCAGCAGCCGCCCGTTCCCACGCGGGTGGGGTGAGCAGTTCTTC.

The CDR3 sequence is CASSFGGLNTGELFF. The CDR3 DNA follows: TGTGCCAGCAGTTTCGGGGGACTGAACACCGGGGAGCTGTTTTTT. The chain has TRBV28 and TRBJ2-2, with a tentative D call TRBD2 (6 bases). The CDR3 totals 15 residues. V shed 3 bases and J shed 1 base, with 9 bases lying between them. The germline gives CDR1 MDHEN, CDR2 SYDVKM.

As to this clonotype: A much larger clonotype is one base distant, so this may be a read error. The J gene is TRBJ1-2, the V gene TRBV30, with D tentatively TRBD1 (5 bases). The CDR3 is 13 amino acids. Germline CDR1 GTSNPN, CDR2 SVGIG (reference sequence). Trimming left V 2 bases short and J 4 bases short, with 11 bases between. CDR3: CAWSMDTAYGYTF. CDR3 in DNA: TGTGCCTGGAGTATGGACACCGCCTATGGCTACACCTTC.

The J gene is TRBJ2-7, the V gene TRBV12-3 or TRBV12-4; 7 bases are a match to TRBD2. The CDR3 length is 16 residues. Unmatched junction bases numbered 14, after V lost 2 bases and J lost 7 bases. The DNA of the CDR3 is TGTGCCAGCAGTTTAAGGGGTCGCGGGAGAGACAATGAGCAGTACTTC. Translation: CASSLRGRGRDNEQYF.

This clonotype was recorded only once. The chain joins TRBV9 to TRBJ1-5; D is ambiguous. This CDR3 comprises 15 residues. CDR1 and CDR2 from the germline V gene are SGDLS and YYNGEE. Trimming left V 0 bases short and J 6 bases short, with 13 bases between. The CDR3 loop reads CASSVGGRESQPQHF. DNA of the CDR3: TGTGCCAGCAGCGTAGGAGGAAGGGAAAGTCAGCCCCAGCATTTT.

The CDR3 DNA sequence: TGCGCCAGCAGCCAAGATCTGGGGAGGACAGGCACCCAAGAGACCCAGTACTTC. Translated, it gives CASSQDLGRTGTQETQYF. The chain recombines TRBV4-1 with TRBJ2-5; D is possibly TRBD1 (7 bases). The germline V gene has CDR1 MGHRA and CDR2 YSYEKL. V was trimmed by 0 bases and J by 1 base, leaving 18 bases between them. This CDR3 contains 18 residues.

CDR3 loop: CASSLRTAGNEKLFF. The CDR3 DNA follows: TGTGCCAGCAGCCTACGGACGGCTGGGAATGAAAAACTGTTTTTT. The chain couples TRBV7-2 to TRBJ1-4; D unresolved. V lost 5 bases and J lost 5, with 15 bases in between. CDR3 size: 15 residues. The germline CDR1 and CDR2 sequences are SGHTA and FQGNSA.

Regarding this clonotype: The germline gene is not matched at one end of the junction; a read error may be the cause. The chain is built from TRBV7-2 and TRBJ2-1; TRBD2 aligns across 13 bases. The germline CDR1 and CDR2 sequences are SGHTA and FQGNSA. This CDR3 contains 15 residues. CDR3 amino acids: CAGSLGLAGDNEQFF. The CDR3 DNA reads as TGTGCCGGCAGCTTAGGACTAGCGGGAGACAATGAGCAGTTCTTC.

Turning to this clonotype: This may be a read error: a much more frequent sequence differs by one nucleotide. The CDR3 DNA follows: TGTGCCACTAGAGTCCTAGCGGAGGATGAGCAGTTCTTC. Translating it yields CATRVLAEDEQFF. The chain is built from TRBV12-3 or TRBV12-4 and TRBJ2-1; 7 nucleotides match TRBD2. J gave up 8 bases and V 10 bases, and 11 bases lay outside the gene matches. The CDR3 has 13 residues.

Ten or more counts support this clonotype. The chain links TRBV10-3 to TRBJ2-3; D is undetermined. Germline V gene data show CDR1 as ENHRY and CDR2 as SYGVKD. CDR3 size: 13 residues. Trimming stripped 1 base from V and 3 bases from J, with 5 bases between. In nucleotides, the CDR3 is TGTGCCATCAGTGAGTTAAGTACAGATACGCAGTATTTT. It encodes CAISELSTDTQYF.

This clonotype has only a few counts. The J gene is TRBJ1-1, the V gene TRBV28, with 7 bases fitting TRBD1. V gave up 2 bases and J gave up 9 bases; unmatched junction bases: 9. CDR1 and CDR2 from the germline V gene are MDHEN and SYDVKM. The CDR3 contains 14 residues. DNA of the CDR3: TGTGCCAGCAGTTTACCTCTGACAGGGAACCAAGCTTTCTTT. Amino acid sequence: CASSLPLTGNQAFF.

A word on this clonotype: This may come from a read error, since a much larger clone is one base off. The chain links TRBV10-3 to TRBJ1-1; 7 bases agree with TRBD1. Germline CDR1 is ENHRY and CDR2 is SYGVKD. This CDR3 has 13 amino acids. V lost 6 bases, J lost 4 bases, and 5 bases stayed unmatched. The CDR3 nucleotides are TGTGCCATCAGGGTGCCAGGGGGCACTGAAGCTTTCTTT. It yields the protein CAIRVPGGTEAFF.